This T cell receptor beta chain was captured by sequencing in a study of blood T cell repertoires in COVID-19 (TCRdb year 2020). Concerning the study at large: The collaborator samples originated in the United States, Italy and Spain and spanned the acute and convalescent phases of COVID-19. A freely available public database, intended as a resource for researchers studying the immune response to SARS-CoV-2, is where the repertoires were released. The prospective study material was composed of cDNA or gDNA derived from T cells, B-cell-depleted T cells, or PBMCs. Nearly every sample came with metadata listing a de-identified subject ID, COVID-19 status, age in years and sex. Samples were obtained from the ongoing ImmuneRACE study (first 160 participants) and from some 1,300 subjects provided by 6 global collaborators. Deeply sampled blood TCRbeta repertoires from subjects exposed to, actively infected with, or recovered from COVID-19 were included in the dataset. HLA class I and class II types, where available, came from metadata supplied by the sample provider rather than from assay-based typing.

Including cysteine and phenylalanine, the CDR3 has 12 amino acids. Only the CDR3 region is kept as DNA, spanning 36 bases read in frame from base 1. CDR1 is given as SGHRS and CDR2 as YFSETQ, both from the germline V gene. Trimming costs V 4 bases and J 2 bases, and their ends lie 4 bases apart. Findings and caveats that apply to the study as a whole: The quantity of clinical and demographic metadata differed by source and by participant and was supplied without curation.

TCRbeta CDR3 regions were amplified from genomic DNA using the immunoSEQ Assay, a bias-controlled multiplex PCR. In the original analysis: The number of nucleated cells in each sample was estimated by amplification of reference gene primers within the assay. To quantify the absolute abundance of each unique TCRbeta CDR3 rearrangement, sequence reads were collapsed and filtered. For each sample, productive Simpson clonality was calculated as the square root of Simpson's diversity index over productive rearrangements. In its TCRdb copy, this immuneACCESS table keeps in-frame sequences only and misses some clones. Where compared with another copy, unresolved V genes explain less than half of these, and the others have no known cause. The DNA gave D and trimming, while V, J and clone size come from that table. Recorded for this sample are 55,000 to 75,000 clones; about 78% of them occurred a single time. The ten largest make up less than 25% of the sample.

This clone was seen only a few times. Its cognate antigen has yet to be identified. Per-base quality was not reported, and no clone a single base away is much larger than it. Each collaborating institution followed its own protocols to collect whole blood in K2EDTA tubes. For TCRbeta analysis, collaborator samples were shipped as frozen whole blood, as isolated PBMCs, or as DNA extracted from either sample type. This receptor was obtained from an elderly man with active or convalescent COVID-19. In this chain, TRBV5-1 is recombined with TRBJ2-1; no D gene call is confident. Source material: peripheral blood. This receptor carries the CDR3 CASSQAYNEQFF. The nucleotide sequence reads TGCGCCAGCAGCCAGGCCTACAATGAGCAGTTCTTC.